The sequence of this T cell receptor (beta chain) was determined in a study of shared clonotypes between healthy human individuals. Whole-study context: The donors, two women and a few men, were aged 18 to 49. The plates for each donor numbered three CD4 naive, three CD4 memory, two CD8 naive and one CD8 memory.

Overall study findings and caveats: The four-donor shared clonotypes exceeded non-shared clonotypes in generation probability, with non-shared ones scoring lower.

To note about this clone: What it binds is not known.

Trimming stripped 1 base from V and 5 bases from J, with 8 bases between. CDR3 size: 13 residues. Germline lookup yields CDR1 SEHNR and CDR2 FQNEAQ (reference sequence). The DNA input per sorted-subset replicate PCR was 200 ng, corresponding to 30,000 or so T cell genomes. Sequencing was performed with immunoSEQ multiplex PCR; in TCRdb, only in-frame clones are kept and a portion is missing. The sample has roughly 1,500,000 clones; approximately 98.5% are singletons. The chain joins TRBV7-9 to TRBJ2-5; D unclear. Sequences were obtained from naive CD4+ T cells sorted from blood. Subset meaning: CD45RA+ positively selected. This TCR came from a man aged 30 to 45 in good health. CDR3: CASSLGLTETQYF. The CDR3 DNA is TGTGCCAGCAGCTTAGGGCTGACGGAGACCCAGTACTTC.